A selection of T cell receptor beta chains follows, all from one sample in a study of blood T cell repertoires in COVID-19. Assay used: immunoSEQ multiplex PCR; TCRdb lists only in-frame clones, some missing. There are approximately 45,000 clones in the sample; approximately 89% occur only once, and over 1% lies in the top ten. Sequenced sample: peripheral blood. Every receptor here comes from a woman between 35 and 50 years old with acute or convalescent COVID-19. CDR3s include the opening cysteine and the closing phenylalanine or tryptophan. The order of the fields is V gene, D gene, J gene, clone size, CDR3 protein, CDR3 DNA. A D gene is named only where the DNA matches it firmly. Clone sizes are given selectively: once, few, many, or a class where the clone is expanded.

TRBV19	NA	TRBJ2-2	NA	CASSIGRGELFF	TGTGCCAGTAGTATTGGGAGAGGGGAGCTGTTTTTT
TRBV6-6	NA	TRBJ1-4	once	CASSAGYEKLFF	TGTGCCAGCAGTGCAGGGTACGAAAAACTGTTTTTT
TRBV7-9	NA	TRBJ2-3	NA	CASSFSQSTDTQYF	TGTGCCAGCAGCTTTTCGCAGAGCACAGATACGCAGTATTTT
TRBV18	NA	TRBJ1-1	NA	CASSREWSTEAFF	TGTGCCAGCTCACGGGAGTGGAGCACTGAAGCTTTCTTT
TRBV5-1	NA	TRBJ2-1	NA	CASSFETTYNEQFF	TGCGCCAGCAGCTTCGAGACTACCTACAATGAGCAGTTCTTC
TRBV10-3	TRBD1	TRBJ1-2	NA	CAISGLTGVAHGYTF	TGTGCCATCAGTGGGTTAACAGGGGTGGCTCATGGCTACACCTTC
TRBV5-4	NA	TRBJ2-7	NA	CASSPGVKGSGSYEQYF	TGTGCCAGCAGCCCCGGAGTTAAGGGCAGCGGCTCCTACGAGCAGTACTTC
TRBV14	TRBD1	TRBJ2-7	NA	CASSQDLERDRVF	TGTGCCAGCAGCCAAGATTTAGAACGGGACAGGGTTTTC
TRBV11-1	TRBD2	TRBJ2-5	NA	CASSFSGSKGNPTQYF	TGTGCCAGCAGCTTTAGCGGGAGCAAGGGAAACCCTACCCAGTACTTC
TRBV30	NA	TRBJ1-5	NA	CAWNQGNNQPQHF	TGTGCCTGGAATCAGGGAAACAATCAGCCCCAGCATTTT
TRBV30	NA	TRBJ2-7	NA	CAWSALGQGLEQYF	TGTGCCTGGAGTGCTTTAGGGCAGGGTCTCGAGCAGTACTTC
TRBV7-9	TRBD2	TRBJ2-2	NA	CASSVPSGEVGELFF	TGTGCCAGCAGCGTACCTAGCGGGGAGGTCGGGGAGCTGTTTTTT
TRBV7-9	NA	TRBJ1-3	NA	CASSFLGAGNTIYF	TGTGCCAGCAGCTTTTTGGGGGCCGGAAACACCATATATTTT
TRBV25-1	TRBD1	TRBJ1-6	NA	CASSQDRDSPPLHF	TGTGCCAGCAGCCAGGACAGGGATTCGCCACCCCTCCACTTT
TRBV28	TRBD1	TRBJ1-1	NA	CASSLRQGSRTEAFF	TGTGCCAGCAGCCTACGACAGGGTAGTAGGACTGAAGCTTTCTTT
TRBV9	TRBD1	TRBJ2-7	NA	CASSSGTVIYEQYF	TGTGCCAGCAGCTCCGGGACAGTGATCTACGAGCAGTACTTC
TRBV5-1	TRBD1	TRBJ1-6	NA	CASSLTPGTGRYSPLHF	TGCGCCAGCAGCTTGACGCCCGGGACAGGGAGATATTCACCCCTCCACTTT
TRBV12-5	TRBD1	TRBJ2-3	NA	CASGLFPGQGSDTQYF	TGTGCTAGTGGTTTGTTTCCGGGACAGGGATCAGATACGCAGTATTTT
TRBV6-5	NA	TRBJ1-4	NA	CAAGRTNEKLFF	TGTGCCGCGGGACGGACGAACGAAAAACTGTTTTTT
TRBV6-5	TRBD1	TRBJ1-3	NA	CASSRDRENTIYF	TGTGCCAGCAGCCGGGACAGGGAGAACACCATATATTTT
TRBV30	NA	TRBJ2-2	NA	CAWSVIGGNTGELFF	TGTGCCTGGAGTGTAATCGGGGGGAACACCGGGGAGCTGTTTTTT
TRBV11-2	TRBD2	TRBJ2-5	few	CASSSSRLAGGETQYF	TGTGCCAGCAGCTCTTCCAGACTAGCGGGGGGAGAGACCCAGTACTTC
TRBV2	NA	TRBJ1-3	NA	CASSEQGPLGNTIYF	TGTGCCAGCAGTGAACAGGGCCCTCTAGGAAACACCATATATTTT
TRBV14	NA	TRBJ1-3	NA	CASSQTRGLQGNTIYF	TGTGCCAGCAGCCAAACCAGGGGTCTCCAGGGAAACACCATATATTTT
TRBV12-5	TRBD1	TRBJ2-4	NA	CASGLVPRQGVIAKNIQYF	TGTGCTAGTGGTTTGGTCCCCAGACAGGGGGTTATAGCCAAAAACATTCAGTACTTC
TRBV19	NA	TRBJ2-2	NA	CASSIVREVPGELFF	TGTGCCAGTAGTATTGTCAGGGAAGTTCCCGGGGAGCTGTTTTTT
TRBV4-1	NA	TRBJ1-3	NA	CASSQDWGAGEGNTIYF	TGCGCCAGCAGCCAAGATTGGGGCGCAGGGGAGGGAAACACCATATATTTT
TRBV11-2	TRBD1	TRBJ2-5	once	CASSSNRGRGETQYF	TGTGCCAGCAGCTCGAACAGGGGGCGCGGAGAGACCCAGTACTTC
TRBV7-8	NA	TRBJ1-6	NA	CASSLAGIEPLHF	TGTGCCAGCAGCCTAGCCGGTATAGAACCCCTCCACTTT
TRBV19	TRBD1	TRBJ1-4	NA	CASTTRRTGGEKLFF	TGTGCCAGTACCACCCGCAGAACAGGGGGTGAAAAACTGTTTTTT
TRBV7-3	TRBD1	TRBJ1-6	NA	CASSHGQGGSPLHF	TGTGCCAGCAGCCATGGACAGGGAGGATCACCCCTCCACTTT
TRBV19	NA	TRBJ1-1	NA	CASSMVLPTGDTEAFF	TGTGCCAGTAGTATGGTCCTCCCTACCGGGGACACTGAAGCTTTCTTT
TRBV19	NA	TRBJ2-4	NA	CASSIGAEKNIQYF	TGTGCCAGTAGTATAGGGGCAGAGAAAAACATTCAGTACTTC
TRBV7-2	NA	TRBJ2-3	NA	CASSLEESSTDTQYF	TGTGCCAGCAGCTTAGAGGAGTCTAGCACAGATACGCAGTATTTT
TRBV5-1	TRBD2	TRBJ2-1	NA	CASSFLSGGANNEQFF	TGCGCCAGCAGCTTCTTAAGCGGGGGGGCCAACAATGAGCAGTTCTTC
TRBV5-1	NA	TRBJ1-5	once	CASSPTENSNQPQHF	TGCGCCAGCAGCCCGACAGAGAATAGCAATCAGCCCCAGCATTTT
TRBV7-9	TRBD2	TRBJ2-3	NA	CASPIGTSGGGSTDTQYF	TGTGCCAGCCCAATTGGGACTAGCGGGGGGGGCAGCACAGATACGCAGTATTTT
TRBV15	NA	TRBJ2-1	NA	CATSPFAGSQDEQFF	TGTGCCACCAGCCCATTTGCCGGGAGTCAGGATGAGCAGTTCTTC
TRBV9	NA	TRBJ2-4	NA	CASSVGRGKNIQYF	TGTGCCAGCAGCGTAGGGCGGGGCAAAAACATTCAGTACTTC
TRBV28	TRBD1	TRBJ1-6	NA	CASSLLDRRDNSPLHF	TGTGCCAGCAGTTTATTGGACAGGCGAGATAATTCACCCCTCCACTTT
TRBV5-6	NA	TRBJ1-2	NA	CASSLAGVYGYTF	TGTGCCAGCAGCTTGGCGGGTGTCTATGGCTACACCTTC
TRBV9	NA	TRBJ2-1	NA	CASSVAKLGWGEQFF	TGTGCCAGCAGCGTAGCTAAACTAGGGTGGGGTGAGCAGTTCTTC
TRBV25-1	NA	TRBJ2-1	NA	CASSEDWGAVDEQFF	TGTGCCAGCAGTGAGGATTGGGGAGCGGTCGATGAGCAGTTCTTC